A single sample gave rise to the 26 T cell receptor beta chains below, sequenced in a study of shared clonotypes between healthy human individuals. Produced via immunoSEQ multiplex PCR; TCRdb's table is partial and in-frame only. In the table there are over 75,000 clones, roughly three quarters of which are singletons. Specimen: memory CD8+ T cells sorted from blood. Documented subset: CD45RO+ cells pooled with CCR7-negative TemRA cells. The receptors derive from a man under 40 in good health.

The rearrangement joins TRBV4-1 to TRBJ2-2; 8 nucleotides align to TRBD2. V lost 0 bases, J lost 7 bases, and 13 bases stayed unmatched. Germline CDR1 MGHRA, CDR2 YSYEKL. This CDR3 is built from 18 residues. Written as DNA, the CDR3 is TGCGCCAGCAGCCAAGAGGTACTAGCGGTCCCAAAGGGCGGGGAGCTGTTTTTT. This gives the protein CASSQEVLAVPKGGELFF.

The table lists this clone with many counts. The V and J genes are TRBV6-6 and TRBJ2-7; 7 nucleotides match TRBD2. V lost 6 bases, J lost 3 bases, and 2 bases stayed unmatched. CDR3 length: 12 residues. CDR1 is MNHNY, CDR2 SVGAGI, per germline (reference sequence). Here the CDR3 reads CASRASGYEQYF. For the CDR3, the DNA is TGTGCCAGCAGGGCTAGCGGCTACGAGCAGTACTTC.

On this clone: Other DNA sequences in the sample encode the same CDR3. The chain combines TRBV6-5 with TRBJ2-4, with D unclear. There are 15 residues in the CDR3. Looked up from germline, CDR1 is MNHEY and CDR2 is SVGAGI. V gave up 0 bases and J gave up 0 bases, with 6 bases separating them. The CDR3 region is CASSYSTGAKNIQYF. CDR3 in DNA: TGTGCCAGCAGTTACTCGACGGGAGCCAAAAACATTCAGTACTTC.

The CDR3 DNA reads TGTGCCAGCAGCCAAAAAAGGACAGCGCTTACCTACGAGCAGTACTTC. Protein product: CASSQKRTALTYEQYF. This chain links TRBV14 with TRBJ2-7; a possible D gene is TRBD1 (6 bases). Germline lookup yields CDR1 SGHDN and CDR2 FVKESK. V lost 2 bases and J lost 2, with 16 bases in between. The CDR3 sequence is 16 residues long.

The chain carries TRBV11-2 and TRBJ2-7; a possible D gene is TRBD2 (6 bases). The CDR3 totals 16 residues. V was trimmed by 3 bases and J by 0 bases, leaving 15 bases between them. Germline V gives CDR1 SGHAT, CDR2 FQNNGV. CDR3 in DNA: TGTGCCAGCAGCTTTATCTTCGGGGGTAGCTCCTACGAGCAGTACTTC. It specifies CASSFIFGGSSYEQYF.

This chain uses TRBV5-1 with TRBJ2-3; no clear D. Germline CDR1 and CDR2: SGHRS and YFSETQ. Trimming pared 4 bases from V and 0 bases from J, leaving 9 bases between. This CDR3 has 14 residues. The CDR3 loop is CASSHFYSTDTQYF. Written as DNA, the CDR3 is TGCGCCAGCAGCCATTTCTATAGCACAGATACGCAGTATTTT.

The chain combines TRBV7-9 with TRBJ1-2; 10 bases match TRBD1. There are 13 residues in the CDR3. From germline, CDR1 is SEHNR and CDR2 FQNEAQ (reference sequence). V trimming: 3 bases; J trimming: 6 bases; junction bases outside the gene matches: 1. For the CDR3, the DNA is TGTGCCAGCAGCTTTGGGACAGGGGATGGCTACACCTTC. It codes for CASSFGTGDGYTF.

V gene TRBV5-6 combines with J gene TRBJ1-5; TRBD1 agrees at 9 bases. The CDR3 spans 14 residues. Looked up from germline, CDR1 is SGHDT and CDR2 is YYEEEE. V lost 4 bases, J lost 4 bases, and 3 bases stayed unmatched. The CDR3 DNA is TGTGCCAGCAGCGCCGGGACAGGGAATCAGCCCCAGCATTTT. Its translation: CASSAGTGNQPQHF.

The rearrangement uses TRBV7-5 and TRBJ2-7; the table's D call of TRBD2 was not tested on the DNA. TRBV7-5 is marked as a pseudogene. This CDR3 has 14 residues. CDR3 loop: CASSLLTGADEQYF. The DNA for the CDR3 is TGTGCCAGCAGCTTATTAACGGGTGCAGACGAGCAGTACTTC.

As concerns this clone: Additional DNA sequences in this sample encode the identical CDR3. The chain has TRBV19 and TRBJ2-7, with D perhaps being TRBD1 or TRBD2 (5 bases each). From germline, CDR1 is LNHDA and CDR2 SQIVND (reference sequence). The CDR3 is made up of 12 amino acids. Trimming shortened V by 3 bases and J by 6 bases, and 9 bases separated the two germline ends. CDR3 in amino acids: CASSMTGTEQYF. The CDR3 nucleotides read TGTGCCAGTAGTATGACGGGGACCGAGCAGTACTTC.

The chain uses TRBV7-9 and TRBJ2-3, with D unclear. This CDR3 has 12 amino acids. Germline V gene data show CDR1 as SEHNR and CDR2 as FQNEAQ (reference sequence). The V and J ends lost 0 bases and 10 bases respectively, with 8 bases between them. The CDR3 DNA is TGTGCCAGCAGCTTAGCCCTAGGCGCGCAGTATTTT. This codes for CASSLALGAQYF. The full variable domain, with the rest looked up from reference TRBV7-9 and TRBJ2-3, is DTGVSQNPRHKITKRGQNVTFRCDPISEHNRLYWYRQTLGQGPEFLTYFQNEAQLEKSRLLSDRFSAERPKGSFSTLEIQRTEQGDSAMYLCASSLALGAQYFGPGTRLTVL.

The chain recombines TRBV10-2 with TRBJ2-6; TRBD1 matches 10 bases. After removal of 2 bases from V and 0 bases from J, the junction contained 4 bases not matched to a gene. CDR3 length: 18 residues. Per the germline V gene, CDR1 is WSHSY and CDR2 is SAAADI. Here the CDR3 DNA reads TGCGCCAGCAGTGAGGTGGGACAGGGGTACTCTGGGGCCAACGTCCTGACTTTC. This codes for CASSEVGQGYSGANVLTF.

In this sample, this clone turned up once. The chain links TRBV10-2 to TRBJ2-7; D gene unclear. Germline assignment: CDR1 WSHSY and CDR2 SAAADI. The CDR3 has 14 amino acids. Trimming removed 1 base at V and 5 bases at J, with 12 bases between. CDR3 DNA: TGCGCCAGCAGTGAGTTATCGGTAGGCGACGAGCAGTACTTC. It yields the protein CASSELSVGDEQYF.

This chain uses TRBV28 with TRBJ2-7; 11 nucleotides agree with TRBD2. The germline V gene has CDR1 MDHEN and CDR2 SYDVKM. This CDR3 has 17 residues. After removal of 2 bases from V and 0 bases from J, the junction contained 6 bases not matched to a gene. The CDR3 loop is CASSLLAGGITSYEQYF. As DNA, the CDR3 is TGTGCCAGCAGTTTACTAGCGGGAGGAATAACCTCCTACGAGCAGTACTTC. Drawing the rest from reference TRBV28 and TRBJ2-7, the complete variable domain is DVKVTQSSRYLVKRTGEKVFLECVQDMDHENMFWYRQDPGLGLRLIYFSYDVKMKEKGDIPEGYSVSREKKERFSLILESASTNQTSMYLCASSLLAGGITSYEQYFGPGTRLTVT.

The V call is TRBV11-2, the J call TRBJ2-5; weak D call: TRBD2 (6 bases). V was trimmed by 2 bases and J by 0 bases, leaving 10 bases between them. The germline V gene has CDR1 SGHAT and CDR2 FQNNGV. The length of the CDR3 is 15 residues. This CDR3 reads CASSLFSSDQETQYF. In DNA, the CDR3 is TGTGCCAGCAGCTTATTTTCTAGCGACCAAGAGACCCAGTACTTC. Based on the CDR3 plus reference TRBV11-2 and TRBJ2-5, the full variable domain is EAGVAQSPRYKIIEKRQSVAFWCNPISGHATLYWYQQILGQGPKLLIQFQNNGVVDDSQLPKDRFSAERLKGVDSTLKIQPAKLEDSAVYLCASSLFSSDQETQYFGPGTRLLVL.

The chain uses TRBV9 and TRBJ2-1; TRBD2 agrees at 16 bases. V shed 2 bases, J shed 7 bases, and the junction held 12 bases outside the gene matches. The CDR3 runs 19 residues. CDR1 is SGDLS, CDR2 YYNGEE, per germline. The CDR3, as DNA: TGTGCCAGCAGCGTTCCAGCCGGGACTAGCGGGAGGGCCCGGAATGAGCAGTTCTTC. This gives the protein CASSVPAGTSGRARNEQFF.

CDR3 protein: CASSVARLAGGLGPYEQYF. The DNA for the CDR3 is TGCGCCAGCAGTGTCGCCCGGCTAGCGGGAGGACTAGGACCCTACGAGCAGTACTTC. This chain connects TRBV10-1 to TRBJ2-7; TRBD2 matches at 11 bases. Unmatched junction bases numbered 16, after V lost 4 bases and J lost 2 bases. CDR3 size: 19 residues. Per the germline V gene, CDR1 is WNHNN and CDR2 is SYGVQD (reference sequence).

The chain combines TRBV7-2 with TRBJ1-1, with 12 bases lining up with TRBD1. The CDR3 spans 17 residues. The germline CDR1 and CDR2 sequences are SGHTA and FQGNSA. V shed 5 bases and J 2 bases; nucleotides not matched to a gene: 9. The DNA of the CDR3 is TGTGCCAGCAGCGTCCGGGACAGGGGGCCTTTAAACACTGAAGCTTTCTTT. It yields the protein CASSVRDRGPLNTEAFF. Together with reference TRBV7-2 and TRBJ1-1, the CDR3 gives the full variable domain: GAGVSQSPSNKVTEKGKDVELRCDPISGHTALYWYRQSLGQGLEFLIYFQGNSAPDKSGLPSDRFSAERTGGSVSTLTIQRTQQEDSAVYLCASSVRDRGPLNTEAFFGQGTRLTVV.

The chain uses TRBV2 and TRBJ2-2; 9 bases align to TRBD2. The CDR3 contains 14 residues. The germline V gene encodes CDR1 SNHLY and CDR2 FYNNEI. With V trimmed by 8 bases and J by 6 bases, 7 bases remained unmatched. CDR3 loop: CASRSGSFAGELFF. CDR3 bases: TGTGCCAGCCGTAGCGGGAGTTTCGCCGGGGAGCTGTTTTTT.

The chain recombines TRBV7-9 with TRBJ2-1; D might be TRBD2 (6 bases). There are 15 residues in the CDR3. The V gene's germline CDR1 is SEHNR and CDR2 FQNEAQ (reference sequence). Between the trimmed V and J ends, which lost 4 bases and 9 bases, there was a span of 19 bases. CDR3 region: CASSSPVLATGEQFF. The DNA for the CDR3 is TGTGCCAGCAGCTCCCCCGTGCTAGCGACGGGTGAGCAGTTCTTC.

This clone was recorded once. This rearrangement joins TRBV5-4 to TRBJ2-7; D may be TRBD1 (6 bases). Trimming took off 4 bases at V and 3 bases at J, with 11 bases between the two ends. The germline gives CDR1 SGHNT, CDR2 YYREEE (reference sequence). The CDR3 loop spans 13 amino acids. The CDR3 nucleotides read TGTGCCAGCAGCCGTACAGGGAACTACGAGCAGTACTTC. Amino acid sequence: CASSRTGNYEQYF.

This chain links TRBV6-6 with TRBJ2-2, with D unresolved. Germline V gene sequence: CDR1 MNHNY, CDR2 SVGAGI (reference sequence). The CDR3 runs 13 residues. V gave up 3 bases and J gave up 4 bases, with 6 bases separating them. The CDR3 loop is CASSYLSTGELFF. The CDR3 nucleotides are TGTGCCAGCAGTTATTTGTCCACCGGGGAGCTGTTTTTT.

V usage is TRBV5-1 and J usage is TRBJ2-7; 10 bases agree with TRBD2. The length of the CDR3 is 15 residues. J was trimmed by 3 bases and V by 5 bases; bases with no gene match: 8. CDR1 and CDR2 from the germline V gene are SGHRS and YFSETQ. The CDR3 loop reads CASRPLAGGGYEQYF. The CDR3 region has the DNA TGCGCCAGCAGACCCTTAGCGGGAGGTGGCTACGAGCAGTACTTC.

The chain couples TRBV30 to TRBJ1-2; D not certain. CDR1 is GTSNPN and CDR2 is SVGIG in the germline V gene (reference sequence). This CDR3 is built from 14 residues. The V gene lost 4 bases and the J gene lost 2 bases, with 14 bases spanning the gap. The CDR3 nucleotides are TGTGCCTGGACCCGTACCGGTTCCAACTATGGCTACACCTTC. Its protein is CAWTRTGSNYGYTF.

This clone was counted a few times. This chain connects TRBV6-1 to TRBJ2-7; 7 nucleotides line up with TRBD1. With V trimmed by 2 bases and J by 4 bases, 5 bases remained unmatched. The CDR3 extends over 14 amino acids. Germline CDR1 MNHNS, CDR2 SASEGT. CDR3 in DNA: TGTGCCAGCAGTGAACTGGGGACAGTATACGAGCAGTACTTC. The encoded protein is CASSELGTVYEQYF.

The chain employs TRBV18 and TRBJ1-1, with a weak D call TRBD1 (6 bases). The CDR3 loop spans 14 amino acids. Trimming left V 3 bases short and J 11 bases short, with 19 bases between. Germline values: CDR1 KGHSH, CDR2 LQKENI. The CDR3 DNA is TGTGCCAGCTCACCCCCGAGGGGGGCCTTTCTCGCTTTCTTT. Its translation: CASSPPRGAFLAFF.